This is a list of T cell receptor beta chains from one sample in a study of human T cells and chemical hapten exposure. TCRdb processed the RACE reads anew with MiXCR; each CDR3 protein has one entry. Among under 400,000 distinct CDR3 sequences, around 5.5% were seen once, and the ten largest hold 2.6%. Specimen: whole blood, collected in connection with sensitization to the hapten diphenylcyclopropenone (DPC). All receptors derive from a woman aged 50 to 60 with alopecia areata. Some clones in this sample may be carry-over from other donors' samples. CDR3s leave out the opening cysteine and the closing phenylalanine or tryptophan. Rows give clone size only sometimes, using once, few, many, or a class for an expanded clone.

length,J,V,size,CDR3
13,TRBJ2-2,TRBV5-4,few,ASTLQGAVTGELF
13,TRBJ2-7,TRBV5-1,.,ASSLTGGGFLEQY
15,TRBJ1-6,TRBV20-1,few,SARALFGTDYNSPLH
14,TRBJ2-2,TRBV28,few,ASRGDRGRFTGELF
12,TRBJ2-3,TRBV12-3/TRBV12-4,many,ASSFVRRTDTQY
14,TRBJ1-3,TRBV5-1,many,ASSKEPGQGALTIY
9,TRBJ2-3,TRBV7-2,many,ASFREDTQY
12,TRBJ2-1,TRBV2,few,ARTEERGGNEQF
13,TRBJ1-1,TRBV6-2/TRBV6-3,many,ASSYLTGMWTEAF
11,TRBJ2-4,TRBV16,few,ASSQSQGNIQY
12,TRBJ2-7,TRBV3-1,few,ASSTAGGLREQY
16,TRBJ2-1,TRBV6-5,many,ASSYSRGGSAGGNEQF
12,TRBJ2-7,TRBV7-6,many,ASSLGGGLGEQY
14,TRBJ2-3,TRBV19,many,ASSIRSGARADTQY
11,TRBJ2-7,TRBV20-1,.,SARDYSSYEQY
13,TRBJ2-1,TRBV9,many,ASSGTSGVYNEQF
9,TRBJ2-5,TRBV12-3/TRBV12-4,few,ASKAQETQY
14,TRBJ2-7,TRBV5-1,.,ASSVPSGQAPYEQY
11,TRBJ2-5,TRBV30,many,AWIVDQRKTQY
13,TRBJ1-5,TRBV6-5,few,ASSYSSYGNQPQH
13,TRBJ2-5,TRBV5-4,.,ASSLIGSAKETQY
11,TRBJ2-7,TRBV3-1,few,ASSREGGREQY
14,TRBJ1-3,TRBV5-5,few,ASSGTEFSSGNTIY
12,TRBJ2-3,TRBV5-4,many,ASTRDTSTDTQY
12,TRBJ2-4,TRBV7-2,many,ASSLVGGENIQY
16,TRBJ2-5,TRBV12-5,many,ASGLEGRRDPRRETQY
13,TRBJ1-2,TRBV4-1,few,ASSQHLQGKYGYT
14,TRBJ2-3,TRBV6-1,few,ASSFFPAGDTDTQY
11,TRBJ2-1,TRBV6-6,many,ASSYSTANEQF
14,TRBJ2-7,TRBV10-3,few,AISGGGQGEWYEQY
15,TRBJ1-1,TRBV12-3/TRBV12-4,.,ASSLVIRTGGWTEAF
12,TRBJ2-5,TRBV6-6,many,ASSYSGREETQY
13,TRBJ1-4,TRBV13,many,ASSADRGTNEKLF
13,TRBJ2-1,TRBV29-1,few,SVEGLAGVYNEQF
12,TRBJ1-2,TRBV7-2,many,ASSYRDSLYGYT
12,TRBJ1-1,TRBV7-2,many,ASSLYARNTEAF
12,TRBJ2-7,TRBV20-1,many,SARRAGAPYEQY
10,TRBJ1-5,TRBV12-3/TRBV12-4,many,ASSPASQPQH
13,TRBJ2-3,TRBV3-1,few,ASSQDGSYADTQY
16,TRBJ1-5,TRBV15,many,ATSRSRTGADSNQPQH
13,TRBJ2-1,TRBV12-3/TRBV12-4,few,ASSQAPSSYNEQF
12,TRBJ2-7,TRBV12-3/TRBV12-4,few,ASSPVLSSYEQY
13,TRBJ2-7,TRBV7-2,.,ASSPGGSMIYEQY
11,TRBJ2-7,TRBV5-1,.,ASSLESTTEQY
11,TRBJ2-5,TRBV29-1,.,SAAVGGRETQY
14,TRBJ2-5,TRBV6-2/TRBV6-3,many,ASRRLAAGLQETQY
15,TRBJ2-2,TRBV9,many,ASSLQVTGENTGELF
13,TRBJ2-3,TRBV5-4,many,ASSLLGGGTDTQY
13,TRBJ1-1,TRBV7-8,few,ASSLARVGGTEAF
13,TRBJ1-1,TRBV15,many,ATSTSGGSGTEAF
14,TRBJ2-7,TRBV12-3/TRBV12-4,many,ASSPGTSGGSYEQY